The 28 T cell receptor beta chains in this list originate from one sample, sequenced in a study of blood T cell repertoires in COVID-19. Sequenced by immunoSEQ multiplex PCR; TCRdb stores in-frame clones only, minus some. Among around 250,000 clones, about nine tenths were seen once, and the ten largest hold around a sixth. The sequenced material came from PBMCs or T cells enriched from blood (not recorded which). These receptors all stem from a man between 18 and 35 years old who had recovered from COVID-19.

The gene calls are TRBV6-5 and TRBJ1-1; D is ambiguous. The germline gives CDR1 MNHEY, CDR2 SVGAGI. CDR3 length: 14 amino acids. Trimming shortened V by 2 bases and J by 3 bases, and 10 bases separated the two germline ends. The CDR3: CASSYSGRDTEAFF. Written as DNA, the CDR3 is TGTGCCAGCAGTTACAGCGGGAGGGACACTGAAGCTTTCTTT.

The rearrangement links TRBV5-4 to TRBJ2-3, with 15 bases fitting TRBD2. V was clipped by 4 bases and J by 2 bases; unmatched bases: 8. The CDR3 runs 18 residues. The germline CDR1 and CDR2 sequences are SGHNT and YYREEE (reference sequence). The CDR3 region is CASSTGLAGGRVTDTQYF. DNA of the CDR3: TGTGCCAGCAGCACCGGACTAGCGGGGGGGCGGGTCACAGATACGCAGTATTTT.

This sequence joins TRBV7-2 and TRBJ2-1; D ambiguous. The germline V gene has CDR1 SGHTA and CDR2 FQGNSA. Between the trimmed V and J ends, which lost 3 bases and 8 bases, there was a span of 5 bases. The CDR3 length is 11 residues. The CDR3 sequence is CASSFVYEQFF. The CDR3 nucleotides are TGTGCCAGCAGCTTCGTGTATGAGCAGTTCTTC.

The CDR3: CASSEAGTGWEKLFF. The CDR3 coding sequence is TGTGCCAGCAGTGAGGCCGGGACAGGGTGGGAAAAACTGTTTTTT. The chain links TRBV7-9 to TRBJ1-4; 9 positions match TRBD1. CDR1 and CDR2 from the germline V gene are SEHNR and FQNEAQ (reference sequence). The trim removed 6 bases at V and 8 bases at J, leaving 10 bases unmatched. CDR3 size: 15 residues.

The V gene is TRBV5-5, the J gene TRBJ1-2; 7 nucleotides agree with TRBD1. V was clipped by 0 bases and J by 4 bases; unmatched bases: 6. Looked up from germline, CDR1 is SGHKS and CDR2 is YYEKEE (reference sequence). This CDR3 has 15 residues. In DNA, the CDR3 is TGTGCCAGCAGCTTGGGACAGGGCGGCGGCTATGGCTACACCTTC. Translation: CASSLGQGGGYGYTF. Looking up the rest from reference TRBV5-5 and TRBJ1-2 gives the full variable domain: DAGVTQSPTHLIKTRGQQVTLRCSPISGHKSVSWYQQVLGQGPQFIFQYYEKEERGRGNFPDRFSARQFPNYSSELNVNALLLGDSALYLCASSLGQGGGYGYTFGSGTRLTVV.

This clone was recorded a few times. The genes are TRBV7-8 and TRBJ1-1; maybe TRBD1 (6 bases). The CDR3 is 14 amino acids. V gave up 8 bases and J gave up 4 bases, with 17 bases separating them. The germline V gene encodes CDR1 SGHVS and CDR2 FQNEAQ. The CDR3 nucleotides read TGTGCCAGCGGAACCAGGGGAGGGAGCACTGAAGCTTTCTTT. Translating it yields CASGTRGGSTEAFF.

This sequence joins TRBV5-1 and TRBJ2-7; D is perhaps TRBD1 (6 bases). The germline CDR1 and CDR2 sequences are SGHRS and YFSETQ. V was cut by 4 bases and J by 3 bases, with 14 bases left in between. The CDR3 has 14 residues. CDR3 in amino acids: CASSLDSQNYEQYF. CDR3 in DNA: TGCGCCAGCAGCCTGGACAGCCAGAACTACGAGCAGTACTTC.

This clone appeared a single time. The CDR3 DNA follows: TGTGCCAGCAGCCAAGATCTGGGAAGGGGAACAGAACAGCCCCAGCATTTT. Translated: CASSQDLGRGTEQPQHF. The rearrangement links TRBV4-2 to TRBJ1-5; the D gene is possibly TRBD1 (5 bases). Deletions cut 0 bases from V and 7 bases from J, with 19 bases between. There are 17 residues in the CDR3. CDR1 and CDR2 (germline): LGHNA, YNFKEQ.

The chain recombines TRBV12-2 with TRBJ2-3; TRBD2, the table's D call, was not compared with the DNA. TRBV12-2 is classified as a pseudogene. The CDR3 spans 16 residues. DNA of the CDR3: TGTGCAAGTCGCTTAGACGGTAGCGGGGACACAGATACGCAGTATTTT. This gives the protein CASRLDGSGDTDTQYF.

This clone was counted once. V and J are TRBV30 and TRBJ2-7; D gene ambiguous. Germline V gene sequence: CDR1 GTSNPN, CDR2 SVGIG (reference sequence). The V and J ends lost 2 bases and 5 bases respectively, with 22 bases between them. The CDR3 sequence is 16 residues long. The CDR3 protein is CAWSTPPRSRSHEQYF. The CDR3 DNA reads as TGTGCCTGGAGTACCCCCCCCCGGTCGAGGAGCCACGAGCAGTACTTC. Full variable domain (outside the CDR3, taken from reference TRBV30 and TRBJ2-7): SQTIHQWPATLVQPVGSPLSLECTVEGTSNPNLYWYRQAAGRGLQLLFYSVGIGQISSEVPQNLSASRPQDRQFILSSKKLLLSDSGFYLCAWSTPPRSRSHEQYFGPGTRLTVT.

In this sample, this clone turned up a few times. This chain uses TRBV5-1 with TRBJ1-2, with D possibly TRBD1 on 5 matching bases. CDR3 length: 13 amino acids. Trimming took 5 bases from V and 3 from J, leaving 11 bases between them. CDR1 and CDR2 from the germline V gene are SGHRS and YFSETQ. CDR3 DNA sequence: TGCGCCAGCAGTTACGGGGGAGACTATGGCTACACCTTC. As protein: CASSYGGDYGYTF.

This clone was seen a few times. The chain employs TRBV5-5 and TRBJ2-7; the D is unclear. The CDR3 is made up of 11 amino acids. V was cut by 0 bases and J by 12 bases, with 10 bases left in between. Germline CDR1 and CDR2: SGHKS and YYEKEE (reference sequence). The CDR3 here is CASSLDGFSYF. The CDR3 nucleotides are TGTGCCAGCAGCTTGGACGGGTTCTCGTACTTC.

The rearrangement links TRBV6-5 to TRBJ1-5; unclear D gene. The CDR3 spans 13 residues. V lost 4 bases, J lost 4 bases, and 8 bases lay in between. From germline, CDR1 is MNHEY and CDR2 SVGAGI. The DNA of the CDR3 is TGTGCCAGCAGTTTTGGCAGGAATCAGCCCCAGCATTTT. It yields the protein CASSFGRNQPQHF.

The V call is TRBV19, the J call TRBJ1-5; weak D call: TRBD1 (5 bases). Germline loops: CDR1 LNHDA, CDR2 SQIVND (reference sequence). Between the trimmed V and J ends, which lost 10 bases and 4 bases, there was a span of 20 bases. The CDR3 sequence is 15 residues long. CDR3 amino acids: CATQDAGGGNQPQHF. The CDR3 nucleotides are TGTGCCACCCAGGACGCCGGGGGAGGAAATCAGCCCCAGCATTTT.

The chain employs TRBV2 and TRBJ1-1, with 9 bases matching TRBD1. The CDR3 runs to 13 residues. Germline V CDR1 and CDR2: SNHLY, FYNNEI. The V and J ends lost 6 bases and 4 bases, in that order; junction bases with no gene match: 3. DNA of the CDR3: TGTGCCAGCAGGCGGACAGGGGTCACTGAAGCTTTCTTT. Amino acid sequence: CASRRTGVTEAFF.

This sequence joins TRBV3-1 (or the pseudogene TRBV3-2) and TRBJ2-7; maybe TRBD1 (7 bases). V was pared by 5 bases and J by 7 bases, with 18 bases between. Germline CDR1 reads LGHDT; CDR2 reads YNNKEL (reference sequence). CDR3 size: 14 residues. The CDR3 DNA is TGTGCCAGCAGCTATTCAGGGGGGTCCCAGGAGCAGTACTTC. Its translation: CASSYSGGSQEQYF.

V usage is TRBV24-1 and J usage is TRBJ2-3, with 11 bases lining up with TRBD1. The germline gives CDR1 KGHDR, CDR2 SFDVKD. CDR3 length: 17 amino acids. Losses at the gene ends were 4 bases for V and 3 bases for J; bases not matched to a gene: 8. In DNA, the CDR3 is TGTGCCACCAGTGAAGGGGGACAGGGGGTAGGGACAGATACGCAGTATTTT. The encoded protein is CATSEGGQGVGTDTQYF.

Concerning this clone itself: The sample carries other DNA sequences with the same CDR3. This chain joins TRBV3-1 (or the pseudogene TRBV3-2) and TRBJ1-6; D remains unclear. The CDR3 is 12 residues long. V shed 1 base and J shed 8 bases, with 3 bases lying between them. CDR1 is LGHDT and CDR2 is YNNKEL in the germline V gene (reference sequence). The DNA of the CDR3 is TGTGCCAGCAGCCAAGGCGATTCACCCCTCCACTTT. Its protein is CASSQGDSPLHF.

The count of this clone is one. This chain joins TRBV27 and TRBJ1-4; D possibly corresponds to TRBD1 (5 bases). CDR1 is MNHEY and CDR2 is SMNVEV in the germline V gene (reference sequence). Deletions cut 0 bases from V and 7 bases from J, with 12 bases between. CDR3 length equals 15 residues. The CDR3 region has the DNA TGTGCCAGCAGTTTATCGGCGGGGCGGGCTGAAAAACTGTTTTTT. Translating gives CASSLSAGRAEKLFF.

The chain is built from TRBV25-1 and TRBJ1-2; D is unclear. CDR1 MGHDK and CDR2 SYGVNS come from the germline V gene. The CDR3 has 13 residues. Trimming removed 5 bases at V and 2 bases at J, with 9 bases between. The CDR3 region has the DNA TGTGCCAGCAGTCTCGGGGAGAACTATGGCTACACCTTC. Translation gives CASSLGENYGYTF.

V usage is TRBV30 and J usage is TRBJ1-3, with TRBD1 matching over 7 bases. The V and J ends lost 3 bases and 0 bases, in that order; junction bases with no gene match: 2. Germline assignment: CDR1 GTSNPN and CDR2 SVGIG (reference sequence). This CDR3 is built from 14 residues. CDR3: CAWSRQGSGNTIYF. The CDR3 DNA follows: TGTGCCTGGAGCCGACAGGGCTCTGGAAACACCATATATTTT.

The V and J genes are TRBV4-1 and TRBJ1-2; D is possibly TRBD1 (6 bases). The CDR3 totals 14 residues. Trimming cost V 1 base and J 5 bases, with 11 bases left between them. Per germline, CDR1 MGHRA and CDR2 YSYEKL. The CDR3 region is CASSQVDQGYGYTF. Written as DNA, the CDR3 is TGCGCCAGCAGCCAAGTAGACCAGGGGTATGGCTACACCTTC.

The gene calls are TRBV7-6 and TRBJ2-3, with a possible D match to TRBD2 (6 bases). Germline V gene sequence: CDR1 SGHVS, CDR2 FNYEAQ. V was pared by 0 bases and J by 3 bases, with 10 bases between. This CDR3 is built from 15 residues. CDR3 nucleotides: TGTGCCAGCAGCTTAGCGCAGGGAGGAACAGATACGCAGTATTTT. Translated, it gives CASSLAQGGTDTQYF.

The chain links TRBV27 to TRBJ1-4; possibly TRBD1 for D (6 bases). V lost 1 base and J lost 12, with 12 bases in between. The CDR3 sequence is 13 residues long. CDR1 MNHEY and CDR2 SMNVEV come from the germline V gene (reference sequence). The chain's CDR3 is CASSLWSGAELFF. For the CDR3, the DNA is TGTGCCAGCAGTTTATGGTCAGGGGCAGAACTGTTTTTT.

This chain connects TRBV13 to TRBJ2-3, with D maybe TRBD1 (6 bases). This CDR3 is built from 15 residues. The V end lost 5 bases, the J end lost 2 bases, and 14 bases lay between the germline ends. Germline V gives CDR1 PRHDT, CDR2 FYEKMQ (reference sequence). The CDR3 loop reads CASSHTGPATDTQYF. CDR3 coding DNA: TGTGCCAGCAGCCATACAGGGCCTGCCACAGATACGCAGTATTTT.

The chain employs TRBV25-1 and TRBJ1-4; 9 positions agree with TRBD1. This CDR3 is built from 14 residues. V lost 4 bases and J lost 8; bases outside the gene matches: 5. CDR1 MGHDK and CDR2 SYGVNS come from the germline V gene. The DNA of the CDR3 is TGTGCCAGCAGTGGGGACAGGGCGGGGGAAAAACTGTTTTTT. It encodes CASSGDRAGEKLFF.

The V call is TRBV6-5, the J call TRBJ1-2; 9 nucleotides agree with TRBD1. The CDR3 totals 13 residues. Germline trimming cut 4 bases from V and 5 bases from J; bases unmatched to any gene: 2. Looked up from germline, CDR1 is MNHEY and CDR2 is SVGAGI. The CDR3: CASSFGTGYGYTF. DNA for the CDR3: TGTGCCAGCAGTTTTGGGACAGGGTATGGCTACACCTTC.

The chain uses TRBV19 and TRBJ1-1, with 7 nucleotides matching TRBD1. Trimming removed 5 bases from V and 1 base from J; junction bases left unmatched: 4. This CDR3 region has 14 residues. CDR1 and CDR2 from the germline V gene are LNHDA and SQIVND (reference sequence). The CDR3 DNA follows: TGTGCCAGTAGTCCCGGGGACAGGAACACTGAAGCTTTCTTT. It codes for CASSPGDRNTEAFF.